This T cell receptor beta chain was profiled in a study of OX40 agonist ivuxolimab in advanced cancers. About the study: Anti-PD-1, anti-PD-L1 or anti-CTLA-4 therapy given earlier was allowed, and roughly 40% had some.

Sequenced by immunoSEQ multiplex PCR; TCRdb stores in-frame clones only, minus some. The profile covers tens of thousands of clones, with more than 75% appearing a single time and under 0.35% taken by the ten largest. In germline, CDR1 is SGHNT, CDR2 YYREEE (reference sequence). V dropped 4 bases and J dropped 6 bases, with 13 bases sitting between them. The CDR3 spans 14 residues. This clone was detected only once. The material was CD4+ or CD8+ T cells sorted from blood, obtained in a trial of the OX40 agonist ivuxolimab. The chain is built from TRBV5-4 and TRBJ2-2, with D unresolved. The receptor was derived from an adult with an advanced solid tumor such as melanoma, head and neck, liver or kidney cancer. The chain's CDR3 is CASSLGWSPGELFF. The CDR3 region has the DNA TGTGCCAGCAGCCTCGGGTGGAGTCCCGGGGAGCTGTTTTTT.